This T cell receptor beta chain is drawn from a study of post-analysis software for immune sequencing data. Study background: Multiple sclerosis in the patients followed relapsing-remitting, secondary progressive and progressive-relapsing courses. Study-level points and caveats: Patients carried 4 or 5 TRBV segments more frequently than controls did, and TRBV5-6, TRBV5-1 and TRBV20-1 were among them. Controls had significantly higher normalized Chao1 diversity than multiple sclerosis patients.

cDNA libraries for TCR beta contained unique molecular identifiers. TCRdb re-called the PCR reads with MiXCR, one entry per CDR3 protein. The sample contains roughly 800,000 distinct CDR3 sequences, 25% to 30% of which appear only once. CDR3 length: 16 amino acids. V lost 6 bases and J lost 3; bases outside the gene matches: 9. CDR1 and CDR2 from the germline V gene are MNHNS and SASEGT. To note about this clonotype: Its specificity is unknown.

The sequence was obtained from a girl aged 10-17 years with multiple sclerosis. The J gene is TRBJ2-1, the V gene TRBV6-1; TRBD2 matches 9 bases. The specimen was blood. The CDR3 sequence is CASSSRGRGGYNEQFF. CDR3 sequence (DNA): TGTGCCAGCAGCTCAAGGGGGCGGGGGGGCTACAATGAGCAGTTCTTC.